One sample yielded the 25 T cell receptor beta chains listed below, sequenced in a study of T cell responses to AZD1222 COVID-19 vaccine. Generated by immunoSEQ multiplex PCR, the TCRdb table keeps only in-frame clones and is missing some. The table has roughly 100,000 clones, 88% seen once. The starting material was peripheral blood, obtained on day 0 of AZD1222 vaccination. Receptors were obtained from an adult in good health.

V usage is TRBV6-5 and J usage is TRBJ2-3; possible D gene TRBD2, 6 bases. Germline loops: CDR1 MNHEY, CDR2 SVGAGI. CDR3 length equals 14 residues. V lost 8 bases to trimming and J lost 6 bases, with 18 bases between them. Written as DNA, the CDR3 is TGTGCCAGCTCCCGGGGCAGGAGCGGGGATACGCAGTATTTT. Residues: CASSRGRSGDTQYF.

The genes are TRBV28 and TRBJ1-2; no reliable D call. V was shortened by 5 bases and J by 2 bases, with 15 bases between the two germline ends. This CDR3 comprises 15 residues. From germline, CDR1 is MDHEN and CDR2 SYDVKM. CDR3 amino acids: CASSIPTRVNYGYTF. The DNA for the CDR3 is TGTGCCAGCAGTATCCCAACACGGGTAAACTATGGCTACACCTTC.

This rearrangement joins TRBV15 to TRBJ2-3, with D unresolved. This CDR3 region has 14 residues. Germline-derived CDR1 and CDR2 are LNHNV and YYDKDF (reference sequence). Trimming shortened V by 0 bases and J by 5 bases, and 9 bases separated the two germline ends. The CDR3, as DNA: TGTGCCACCAGCAGAGACCCCGGCGTAGATACGCAGTATTTT. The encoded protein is CATSRDPGVDTQYF.

The CDR3 loop reads CASASRGVDEKLFF. The CDR3 nucleotides read TGTGCCAGCGCCTCCCGAGGGGTTGACGAAAAACTGTTTTTT. The V and J genes are TRBV9 and TRBJ1-4, with D perhaps matching TRBD1 (5 bases). CDR1 and CDR2 from the germline V gene are SGDLS and YYNGEE. This CDR3 has 14 residues. The V end was cut by 7 bases, the J end by 8 bases, with 18 bases between.

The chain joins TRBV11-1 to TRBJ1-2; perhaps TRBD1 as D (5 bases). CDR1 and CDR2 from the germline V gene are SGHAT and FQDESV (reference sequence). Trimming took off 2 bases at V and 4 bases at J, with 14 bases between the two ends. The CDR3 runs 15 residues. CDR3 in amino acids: CASSLFAGMGYGYTF. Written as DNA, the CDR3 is TGTGCCAGCAGCTTATTCGCAGGGATGGGCTATGGCTACACCTTC.

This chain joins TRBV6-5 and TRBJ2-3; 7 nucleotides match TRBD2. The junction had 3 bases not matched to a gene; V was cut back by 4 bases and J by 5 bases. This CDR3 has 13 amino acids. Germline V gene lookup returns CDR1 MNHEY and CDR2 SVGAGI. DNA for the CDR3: TGTGCCAGCAGTTCCTTAGCGGGAGATACGCAGTATTTT. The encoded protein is CASSSLAGDTQYF.

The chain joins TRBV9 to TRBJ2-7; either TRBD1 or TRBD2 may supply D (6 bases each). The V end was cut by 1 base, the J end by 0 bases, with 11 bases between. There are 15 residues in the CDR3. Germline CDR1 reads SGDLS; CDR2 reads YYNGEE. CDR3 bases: TGTGCCAGCAGCGTAAGGGGGGACAACTCCTACGAGCAGTACTTC. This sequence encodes CASSVRGDNSYEQYF.

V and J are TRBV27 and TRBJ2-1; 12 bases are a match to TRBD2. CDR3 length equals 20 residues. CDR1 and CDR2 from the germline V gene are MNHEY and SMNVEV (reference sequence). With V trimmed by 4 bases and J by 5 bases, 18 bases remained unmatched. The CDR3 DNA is TGTGCCAGCAGTTCGGGACTAGCGGGTCCACCCGTGGGCCGTGACAATGAGCAGTTCTTC. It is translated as CASSSGLAGPPVGRDNEQFF.

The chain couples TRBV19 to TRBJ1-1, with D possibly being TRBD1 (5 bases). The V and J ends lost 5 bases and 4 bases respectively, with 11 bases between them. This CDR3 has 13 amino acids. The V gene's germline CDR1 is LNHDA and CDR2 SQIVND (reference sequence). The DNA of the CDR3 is TGTGCCAGTAGTGAGCAGGGTGTCACTGAAGCTTTCTTT. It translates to CASSEQGVTEAFF.

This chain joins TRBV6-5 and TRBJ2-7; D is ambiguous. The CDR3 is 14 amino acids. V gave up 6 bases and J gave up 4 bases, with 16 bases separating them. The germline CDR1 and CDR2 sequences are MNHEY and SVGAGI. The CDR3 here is CASSNNPGRYEQYF. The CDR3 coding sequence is TGTGCCAGCAGCAACAACCCCGGGCGGTACGAGCAGTACTTC.

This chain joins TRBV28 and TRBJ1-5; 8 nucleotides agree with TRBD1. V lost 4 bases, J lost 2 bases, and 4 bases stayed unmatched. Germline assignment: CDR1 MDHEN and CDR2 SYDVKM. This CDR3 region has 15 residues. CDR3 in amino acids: CASSSGGSGNQPQHF. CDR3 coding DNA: TGTGCCAGCAGTTCAGGGGGCAGCGGCAATCAGCCCCAGCATTTT.

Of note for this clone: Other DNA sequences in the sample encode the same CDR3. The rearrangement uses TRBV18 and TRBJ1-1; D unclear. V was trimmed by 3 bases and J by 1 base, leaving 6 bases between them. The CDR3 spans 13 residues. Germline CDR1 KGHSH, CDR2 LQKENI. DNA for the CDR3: TGTGCCAGCTCACCTGGAGGGAACACTGAAGCTTTCTTT. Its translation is CASSPGGNTEAFF. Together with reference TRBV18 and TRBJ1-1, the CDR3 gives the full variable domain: NAGVMQNPRHLVRRRGQEARLRCSPMKGHSHVYWYRQLPEEGLKFMVYLQKENIIDESGMPKERFSAEFPKEGPSILRIQQVVRGDSAAYFCASSPGGNTEAFFGQGTRLTVV.

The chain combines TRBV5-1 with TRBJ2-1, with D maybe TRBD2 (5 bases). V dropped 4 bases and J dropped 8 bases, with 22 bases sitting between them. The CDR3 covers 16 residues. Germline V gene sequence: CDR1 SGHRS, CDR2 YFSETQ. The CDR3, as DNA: TGCGCCAGCAGCCCCGTGAAGACACTAGGTGTCGATGAGCAGTTCTTC. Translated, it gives CASSPVKTLGVDEQFF.

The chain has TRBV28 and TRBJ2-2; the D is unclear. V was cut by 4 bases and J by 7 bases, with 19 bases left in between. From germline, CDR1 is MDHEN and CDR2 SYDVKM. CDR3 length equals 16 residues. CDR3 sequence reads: CASSSATDFAFGELFF. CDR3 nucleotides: TGTGCCAGCAGTTCTGCCACCGACTTTGCCTTCGGGGAGCTGTTTTTT.

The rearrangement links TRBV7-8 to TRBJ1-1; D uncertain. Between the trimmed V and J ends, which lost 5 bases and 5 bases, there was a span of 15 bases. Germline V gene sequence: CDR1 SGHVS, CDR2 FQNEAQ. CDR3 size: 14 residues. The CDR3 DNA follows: TGTGCCAGCAGCGCGGTGGGAGGGAGGACTGAAGCTTTCTTT. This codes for CASSAVGGRTEAFF.

The CDR3 loop reads CASSQEARKRETQYF. The DNA for the CDR3 is TGTGCCAGCAGCCAAGAGGCCCGAAAGAGGGAGACCCAGTACTTC. The J gene is TRBJ2-5, the V gene TRBV3-1 (or the pseudogene TRBV3-2); D is uncertain. CDR3 length: 15 amino acids. Trimming pared 0 bases from V and 5 bases from J, leaving 13 bases between. Germline V gene data show CDR1 as LGHDT and CDR2 as YNNKEL (reference sequence).

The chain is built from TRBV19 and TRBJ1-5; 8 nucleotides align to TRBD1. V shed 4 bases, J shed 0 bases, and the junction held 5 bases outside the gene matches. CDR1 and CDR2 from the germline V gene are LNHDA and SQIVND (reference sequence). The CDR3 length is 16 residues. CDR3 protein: CASSNRDRFSNQPQHF. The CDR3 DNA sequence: TGTGCCAGTAGTAACCGGGACAGGTTTAGCAATCAGCCCCAGCATTTT.

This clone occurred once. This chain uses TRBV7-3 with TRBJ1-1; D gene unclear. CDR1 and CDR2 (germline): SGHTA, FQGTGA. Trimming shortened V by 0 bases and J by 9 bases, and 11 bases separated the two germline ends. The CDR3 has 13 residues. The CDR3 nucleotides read TGTGCCAGCAGCTTAACAGTTAGGGAACAAGCTTTCTTT. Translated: CASSLTVREQAFF.

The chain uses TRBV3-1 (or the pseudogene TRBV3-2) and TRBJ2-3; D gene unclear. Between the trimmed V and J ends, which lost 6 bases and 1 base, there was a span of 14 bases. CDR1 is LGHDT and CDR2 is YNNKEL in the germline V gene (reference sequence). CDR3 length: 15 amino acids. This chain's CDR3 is CASSLAPPRTDTQYF. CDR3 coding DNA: TGTGCCAGCAGTCTCGCGCCCCCGCGCACAGATACGCAGTATTTT.

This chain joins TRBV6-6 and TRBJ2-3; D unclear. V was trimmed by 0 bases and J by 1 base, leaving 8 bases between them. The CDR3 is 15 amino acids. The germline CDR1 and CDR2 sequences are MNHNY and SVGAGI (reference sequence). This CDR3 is CASSYSLTGTDTQYF. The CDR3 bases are TGTGCCAGCAGTTACTCACTCACAGGCACAGATACGCAGTATTTT.

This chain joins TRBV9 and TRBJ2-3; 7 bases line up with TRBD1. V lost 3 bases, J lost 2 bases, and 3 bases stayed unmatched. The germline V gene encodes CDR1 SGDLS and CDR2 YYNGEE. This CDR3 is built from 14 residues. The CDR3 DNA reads TGTGCCAGCAGCGCGGGACAGACCACAGATACGCAGTATTTT. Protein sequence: CASSAGQTTDTQYF.

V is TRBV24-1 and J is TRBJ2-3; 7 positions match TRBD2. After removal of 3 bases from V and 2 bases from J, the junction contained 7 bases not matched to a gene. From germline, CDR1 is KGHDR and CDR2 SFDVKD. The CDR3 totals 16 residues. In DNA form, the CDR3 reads TGTGCCACCAGTGATCGGGTGGGAGGGGTCACAGATACGCAGTATTTT. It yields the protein CATSDRVGGVTDTQYF.

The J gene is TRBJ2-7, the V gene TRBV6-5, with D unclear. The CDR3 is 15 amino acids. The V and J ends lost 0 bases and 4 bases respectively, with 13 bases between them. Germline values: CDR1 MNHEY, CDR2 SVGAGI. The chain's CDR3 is CASSYSSPAPYEQYF. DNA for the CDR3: TGTGCCAGCAGTTACTCGAGCCCCGCCCCTTACGAGCAGTACTTC.

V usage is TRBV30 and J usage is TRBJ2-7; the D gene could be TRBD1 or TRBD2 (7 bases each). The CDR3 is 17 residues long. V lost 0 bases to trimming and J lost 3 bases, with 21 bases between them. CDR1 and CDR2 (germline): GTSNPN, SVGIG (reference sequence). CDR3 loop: CAWSVRSAGQRFYEQYF. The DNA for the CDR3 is TGTGCCTGGAGTGTACGGTCAGCGGGACAGCGGTTCTACGAGCAGTACTTC.

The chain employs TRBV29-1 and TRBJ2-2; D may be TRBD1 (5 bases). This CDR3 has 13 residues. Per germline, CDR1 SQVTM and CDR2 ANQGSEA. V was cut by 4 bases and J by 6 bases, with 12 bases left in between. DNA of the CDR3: TGCAGCGTTGGGGCTACAGGCGCCGGGGAGCTGTTTTTT. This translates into CSVGATGAGELFF.